Given below is one T cell receptor beta chain in context. Antigen unknown. The data stem from a study of cytomegalovirus exposure and HLA in healthy donors. Study-wide points: Later analysis identified several of the most significant clusters that appeared linked to common viral pathogens. Later on, an analysis tied 15,000 or so TCR beta sequences to HLA alleles at 0.05 false discovery rate.

The PCR contained 60 Vbeta and 13 Jbeta primers. Sequenced by immunoSEQ multiplex PCR; TCRdb stores in-frame clones only, minus some. The sample lists roughly 76,000 clones, 75% to 90% occurring once. Trimming shortened V by 8 bases and J by 8 bases, and 18 bases separated the two germline ends. There are 13 residues in the CDR3. Per germline, CDR1 SGHNT and CDR2 YENEEA. Specimen: PBMCs. The chain recombines TRBV11-3 with TRBJ1-2; possibly TRBD1 for D (6 bases). The TCR sequence derives from a woman aged 25 to 39 in good health and CMV-seronegative. The CDR3 loop reads CASSESRRGGYTF. The CDR3 DNA is TGTGCCAGCTCCGAATCGCGTAGGGGGGGCTACACCTTC.